Only a few counts were recorded for the clone carrying this T cell receptor (beta chain). Its antigen is still unknown. The treatment here: approximately nine-day PBMC culture with coronavirus spike peptide pools or control peptides (ViraFEST assay). Using peptide pools, antigen-specific T cells were expanded in ViraFEST before TCRs were sequenced. The data were taken from a study of vaccination and CD4 T cells after COVID-19. Findings and limits, study-wide: The median count of SARS-CoV-2-reactive clonotypes rose from 21 to 38, not significantly.

The CDR3 contains 14 residues. The trim removed 8 bases at V and 4 bases at J, leaving 7 bases unmatched. The germline CDR1 and CDR2 sequences are SGHTA and FQGNSA. The Oncomine TCR Beta short-read assay sequenced DNA from cultured CD4+ T cells. TCRdb called the PCR reads again in MiXCR, with one record for every CDR3 protein. The sample consists of about 20,000 distinct CDR3 sequences, 45% to 70% of them appearing once. Material: CD4+ T cells from blood, cultured in vitro. The clonotype comes from a human donor who had recovered from COVID-19. This sequence joins TRBV7-2 and TRBJ2-1; TRBD2 aligns across 8 bases. The CDR3 loop is CASAPGGAYNEQFF. In DNA, the CDR3 is TGTGCCAGCGCTCCGGGGGGGGCTTACAATGAGCAGTTCTTC.